This TCR beta chain was sequenced during a study of T cell responses to AZD1222 COVID-19 vaccine. Study-wide points: Females made up more of the donors, who were largely white British, and clonal diversity may have come out too low. Vaccine-associated CD4 TCRs ranged over spike, dominating at 160-218 and 743-854. Among AZD1222 vaccinees, only five to seven were seropositive at baseline. Targets within unmutated variant regions were reportedly found for nearly half of spike-specific TCRs.

The V gene's germline CDR1 is MDHEN and CDR2 SYDVKM. The CDR3 extends over 14 amino acids. The ends were cut back, 8 bases at V and 9 bases at J, with 20 bases in the middle. Clones were sequenced by immunoSEQ multiplex PCR, and TCRdb holds only the in-frame ones, with some missing. The sample lists about 99,000 clones, roughly 90% occurring once. A note on this clone: Antigen unknown.

The receptor was isolated from an adult who received the AZD1222 COVID-19 vaccine. The source material was peripheral blood, sampled 28 days after the second AZD1222 dose. V gene TRBV28 combines with J gene TRBJ2-1; tentatively, D is TRBD1 or TRBD2 (5 bases each). Written as DNA, the CDR3 is TGTGCCAGCGTGCATTCGGGGCCGGTAAGTGAGCAGTTCTTC. Protein: CASVHSGPVSEQFF.